A single sample is the source of the 2 T cell receptor beta chains below, sequenced in a study of T cells in women clearing cervical HPV infection. Method: immunoSEQ multiplex PCR; TCRdb's copy keeps in-frame clones and lacks some. This repertoire includes around 38,000 clones. What was sequenced was blood buffy coat. Receptors originate from a woman aged 18 to 69 with a cervical HPV16 infection that either progressed to CIN3+ or cleared (not recorded which).

CDR3 DNA, as far as it was read: TGCAGTGCTAGCGGGGTTATAGACTATGGC. It is translated as CSASGVIDYG. In full, the CDR3 is CSASGVIDYGYTF. The chain has TRBV20-1 and TRBJ1-2; D gene uncertain. Read data end 3 residues before the CDR3 end; the end is taken from the germline J gene. V was pared by 3 bases and J by 3 bases, with 11 bases between. The CDR3 runs to 13 residues. The V gene's germline CDR1 is DFQATT and CDR2 SNEGSKA (reference sequence).

Worth noting for this clone: The read stops 3 residues short of the end of the CDR3; the missing end is completed from the germline J gene. This chain links TRBV16 with TRBJ1-2, with D unresolved. With 0 bases removed from V and 5 bases from J, the gap between germline ends came to 13 bases. Germline CDR1 KGHSY, CDR2 FQNENV. The CDR3 loop spans 15 amino acids. CDR3 bases read: TGTGCCAGCAGCCAATCAGAGATACGCCGGTATGGC. It is translated as CASSQSEIRRYG. The entire CDR3 is CASSQSEIRRYGYTF.